This TCR beta chain was retrieved from a study of response to subunit inactivated influenza vaccine. Points from the study as a whole: Each seasonal flu vaccination may recruit only limited new T cells, authors suggested.

TCRdb redid the calling of the RT-PCR reads with MiXCR, one entry per CDR3 protein. The data hold a few hundred thousand distinct CDR3 sequences, with about a fifth observed a single time. This clonotype was counted ten times or more. Its matching antigen is unknown. There are 16 residues in the CDR3. V dropped 2 bases and J dropped 8 bases, with 21 bases sitting between them. Germline-derived CDR1 and CDR2 are MNHNS and SASEGT. The rearrangement links TRBV6-1 to TRBJ1-2; TRBD1 is a possible D gene (5 bases). This TCR was recovered from a man aged 45 to 75 who received an inactivated influenza vaccine. This specimen was PBMCs from blood, taken 21 months after vaccination. The CDR3 nucleotides are TGTGCCAGCAGTGAACATTCCGGGACGGTAAAGATGGGCTACACCTTC. Translated: CASSEHSGTVKMGYTF.